This T cell receptor (beta chain) was sequenced for a study of persistence of HIV-infected CD4 T cells. Points from the study as a whole: Rare CMV-responding cells carrying HIV-1 proviruses were not analyzed separately for TCR. TCR oligoclonality correlated with proviral oligoclonality in the same sorted populations.

The immunoSEQ assay was version 4, run in survey mode. Each sample used up to about 1 ug genomic DNA diluted to around 9.9 ng/uL. Libraries were prepared by immunoSEQ multiplex PCR; TCRdb keeps only in-frame clonotypes and omits some of them. The data hold approximately 31,000 clones, with roughly 87% observed a single time. On this clone: Its antigen is undetermined.

Stimulation used 8.5 to 10 ug/mL lysate from CMV-infected fibroblasts. Memory cells lacking CD40L and CD69 with high CD45RO were sorted. The sequence was obtained from an adult woman with HIV who was CMV-seropositive. The sequencing used CD4+ T cells sorted from PBMCs after approximately 19-hour stimulation, collected from a patient who received antiretroviral therapy.

Here the CDR3 reads CASRGLGGSLSTDTQYF. The CDR3 nucleotides read TGCGCCAGCCGAGGACTAGGAGGGAGCCTCAGCACAGATACGCAGTATTTT. J is TRBJ2-3 and V is TRBV5-1, with 7 bases aligning to TRBD2. Germline loops: CDR1 SGHRS, CDR2 YFSETQ. CDR3 length: 17 amino acids. J gave up 0 bases and V 7 bases, and 14 bases lay outside the gene matches.